This T cell receptor beta chain is drawn from a study of neurological immune-mediated disorders. As for the cDNA, it was generated by 5'RACE with 10-nucleotide random UMIs. TCRdb re-analysed the 5' RACE reads in MiXCR, keeping a single row per CDR3 protein. Altogether about 65,000 distinct CDR3 sequences are present, over 4% being singletons, with the ten largest covering around 2.6%. Germline CDR1 reads MNHNY; CDR2 reads SVGAGI (reference sequence). The length of the CDR3 is 15 residues. Trimming shortened V by 8 bases and J by 4 bases, and 18 bases separated the two germline ends. Study results and limitations: Sharing of CDR3 amino acid sequences among expanded clones across subjects was absent, suggesting private repertoires in all groups.

Source material was 2 million unsorted PBMCs, stored at -80 °C in RNAlater. In this sample, this clonotype turned up many times. Its antigen is still unknown. This TCR was recovered from a man aged 50 or older with multiple sclerosis. The sequencing input was PBMCs. This sequence joins TRBV6-6 and TRBJ1-5; a possible D gene is TRBD1 (5 bases). The CDR3 region is CASYHSGAENQPQHF. DNA for the CDR3: TGTGCCAGCTACCACAGCGGGGCGGAGAATCAGCCCCAGCATTTT.